These 29 T cell receptor beta chains originate from one sample sequenced in a study of neoadjuvant anti-PD-1 for oral cavity cancer. TCRdb's copy holds only in-frame clones and misses some; the assay was immunoSEQ multiplex PCR. The sample consists of about 12,000 clones, 71% of them appearing once. This sample's time point: after neoadjuvant nivolumab, at surgical resection. This specimen consisted of PBMCs, obtained after nivolumab (anti-PD-1) treatment. These receptors came from a person between 35 and 79 years old with oral cavity squamous cell carcinoma.

The gene calls are TRBV9 and TRBJ2-1; 8 nucleotides line up with TRBD2. Trimming removed 0 bases from V and 6 bases from J; junction bases left unmatched: 11. Germline loops: CDR1 SGDLS, CDR2 YYNGEE. The CDR3 extends over 17 amino acids. Written as DNA, the CDR3 is TGTGCCAGCAGCGTAGGGGGGCGTAGCGGGGCCATCAATGAGCAGTTCTTC. Residues: CASSVGGRSGAINEQFF.

V gene TRBV4-1 combines with J gene TRBJ2-7; 7 nucleotides agree with TRBD1. Germline V CDR1 and CDR2: MGHRA, YSYEKL. V trimming: 1 base; J trimming: 2 bases; junction bases outside the gene matches: 2. This CDR3 has 14 amino acids. Here the CDR3 DNA reads TGCGCCAGCAGCCAAGCTGGACAGGCCTACGAGCAGTACTTC. It encodes CASSQAGQAYEQYF.

The J gene is TRBJ1-2, the V gene TRBV2, with TRBD1 as a possible D gene (6 bases). CDR1 is SNHLY and CDR2 is FYNNEI in the germline V gene. The CDR3 extends over 14 amino acids. The V end was cut by 8 bases, the J end by 4 bases, with 17 bases between. In nucleotides, the CDR3 is TGTGCCAGCGGCGGGACACGGGACGGCTATGGCTACACCTTC. It encodes CASGGTRDGYGYTF.

This chain uses TRBV6-1 with TRBJ1-5; D unresolved. The CDR3 extends over 15 amino acids. With 6 bases removed from V and 5 bases from J, the gap between germline ends came to 17 bases. Germline lookup yields CDR1 MNHNS and CDR2 SASEGT. In nucleotides, the CDR3 is TGTGCCAGCAGGACGGGGTCAGCTGGACATCAGCCCCAGCATTTT. Residues: CASRTGSAGHQPQHF.

CDR3 sequence: CASSLGGLGYTF. The CDR3 DNA sequence: TGTGCCAGCAGCTTAGGGGGGCTTGGCTACACCTTC. The rearrangement links TRBV7-9 to TRBJ1-2, with D possibly TRBD1 on 6 matching bases. The CDR3 consists of 12 residues. The ends were cut back, 1 base at V and 7 bases at J, with 7 bases in the middle. CDR1 and CDR2 (germline): SEHNR, FQNEAQ (reference sequence).

The V and J genes are TRBV11-3 and TRBJ2-2; either TRBD1 or TRBD2 may fit D (5 bases each). Germline CDR1 and CDR2: SGHNT and YENEEA. Between the trimmed V and J ends, which lost 5 bases and 8 bases, there was a span of 12 bases. The CDR3 runs to 13 residues. The CDR3 DNA is TGTGCCAGCAGCCAACGGGACCCTGGGGAGCTGTTTTTT. This codes for CASSQRDPGELFF.

This clone was seen once. V gene TRBV30 combines with J gene TRBJ1-2; perhaps TRBD1 as D (5 bases). The CDR3 is 13 residues long. Trimming left V 5 bases short and J 3 bases short, with 13 bases between. Germline CDR1 is GTSNPN and CDR2 is SVGIG (reference sequence). CDR3 region: CAWADTRHYGYTF. The CDR3 region has the DNA TGTGCCTGGGCGGACACCCGACACTATGGCTACACCTTC.

The V gene is TRBV4-1, the J gene TRBJ1-2; unclear D gene. The V end lost 0 bases, the J end lost 5 bases, and 10 bases lay between the germline ends. The CDR3 extends over 14 amino acids. Germline values: CDR1 MGHRA, CDR2 YSYEKL. The CDR3 DNA is TGCGCCAGCAGCCAAGACGTTCAGATATATGGCTACACCTTC. It is translated as CASSQDVQIYGYTF.

V and J are TRBV4-1 and TRBJ1-5; D remains unclear. Germline V gives CDR1 MGHRA, CDR2 YSYEKL. V lost 3 bases, J lost 3 bases, and 12 bases lay in between. This CDR3 spans 15 amino acids. In DNA form, the CDR3 reads TGCGCCAGCAGCCATACTTATACCCACAATCAGCCCCAGCATTTT. Translating it yields CASSHTYTHNQPQHF.

A single count supports this clone. The chain couples TRBV11-2 to TRBJ2-2; a possible D gene is TRBD1 (5 bases). Trimming left V 1 base short and J 1 base short, with 13 bases between. Germline CDR1 SGHAT, CDR2 FQNNGV. The CDR3 totals 17 residues. CDR3: CASSLVGQRLNTGELFF. The CDR3 DNA reads TGTGCCAGCAGCTTAGTTGGACAACGGCTGAACACCGGGGAGCTGTTTTTT.

The genes are TRBV6-1 and TRBJ1-5; 9 bases are a match to TRBD1. Germline values: CDR1 MNHNS, CDR2 SASEGT. This CDR3 is built from 14 residues. Trimming at V came to 6 bases and at J to 4 bases, leaving 4 bases not matched to a gene. The CDR3 reads CASRGQGMNQPQHF. The CDR3 DNA reads as TGTGCCAGCAGGGGACAGGGTATGAATCAGCCCCAGCATTTT.

This chain connects TRBV5-6 to TRBJ2-3, with 11 nucleotides matching TRBD2. Per the germline V gene, CDR1 is SGHDT and CDR2 is YYEEEE. This CDR3 has 16 amino acids. V dropped 3 bases and J dropped 3; count of bases not matched to a gene: 6. The CDR3 coding sequence is TGTGCCAGCAGCTCTACCGGGACTAGCGGTACAGATACGCAGTATTTT. This encodes CASSSTGTSGTDTQYF.

V is TRBV6-1 and J is TRBJ2-3; 9 bases agree with TRBD2. The V and J ends lost 4 bases and 8 bases, in that order; junction bases with no gene match: 7. The CDR3 contains 14 residues. CDR1 and CDR2 from the germline V gene are MNHNS and SASEGT. This CDR3 reads CASSAGTSLATQYF. The CDR3 bases are TGTGCCAGCAGTGCAGGGACTAGCTTAGCTACGCAGTATTTT.

The CDR3 reads CASSLWISGANEQFF. CDR3 bases: TGTGCCAGCAGCTTATGGATATCGGGGGCCAATGAGCAGTTCTTC. The chain is built from TRBV7-9 and TRBJ2-1; D is perhaps TRBD1 or TRBD2 (6 bases each). Germline V gene lookup returns CDR1 SEHNR and CDR2 FQNEAQ (reference sequence). This CDR3 is 15 amino acids long. V was shortened by 2 bases and J by 6 bases, with 14 bases between the two germline ends.

The chain joins TRBV5-1 to TRBJ1-1; 8 bases are shared with TRBD1. V lost 4 bases to trimming and J lost 0 bases; unmatched junction nucleotides: 11. Germline lookup yields CDR1 SGHRS and CDR2 YFSETQ. This CDR3 spans 17 amino acids. CDR3 sequence: CASSRPTGVGVNTEAFF. For the CDR3, the DNA is TGCGCCAGCAGCCGACCGACAGGGGTCGGGGTGAACACTGAAGCTTTCTTT.

This clone was seen a few times. The chain recombines TRBV7-9 with TRBJ1-2; D gene uncertain. V was cut by 5 bases and J by 2 bases, with 9 bases left in between. CDR1 is SEHNR and CDR2 is FQNEAQ in the germline V gene (reference sequence). The CDR3 has 13 amino acids. The CDR3 reads CASSPPVNYGYTF. CDR3 sequence (DNA): TGTGCCAGCAGCCCCCCCGTGAACTATGGCTACACCTTC.

J is TRBJ2-2 and V is TRBV19; D is possibly TRBD2 (6 bases). V was clipped by 4 bases and J by 7 bases, with 22 bases between them. The CDR3 is 17 amino acids. The germline V gene encodes CDR1 LNHDA and CDR2 SQIVND (reference sequence). The CDR3 here is CASSRIDTGTLSGELFF. The CDR3 DNA follows: TGTGCCAGTAGTAGGATAGACACCGGGACTCTAAGCGGGGAGCTGTTTTTT.

V gene TRBV5-4 combines with J gene TRBJ2-7; a weak D match, TRBD2 (7 bases). The V gene lost 0 bases and the J gene lost 2 bases, with 15 bases spanning the gap. This CDR3 region has 16 residues. Germline CDR1 SGHNT, CDR2 YYREEE (reference sequence). In DNA, the CDR3 is TGTGCCAGCAGCTTGGAGGTAGGGGGGGGTCCCTACGAGCAGTACTTC. Residues: CASSLEVGGGPYEQYF.

The chain recombines TRBV4-1 with TRBJ1-5; D is uncertain. V lost 1 base and J 1 base, leaving 17 bases between the germline ends. This CDR3 has 18 amino acids. Germline V lookup: CDR1 MGHRA, CDR2 YSYEKL. CDR3 amino acids: CASSQAGSRARSNQPQHF. The CDR3 DNA reads as TGCGCCAGCAGCCAAGCGGGGTCGAGGGCGAGGAGCAATCAGCCCCAGCATTTT.

The V gene is TRBV27, the J gene TRBJ2-1; 10 bases line up with TRBD2. This CDR3 has 16 residues. The germline V gene encodes CDR1 MNHEY and CDR2 SMNVEV (reference sequence). V dropped 6 bases and J dropped 6; count of bases not matched to a gene: 11. The CDR3 DNA is TGTGCCAGCAGCCCAAAGGGGCTAGCGGGAGCCAATGAGCAGTTCTTC. Encoded protein: CASSPKGLAGANEQFF.

This chain uses TRBV10-2 with TRBJ1-2; 7 bases are shared with TRBD1. The V and J ends lost 6 bases and 12 bases, in that order; junction bases with no gene match: 16. Germline lookup yields CDR1 WSHSY and CDR2 SAAADI. The CDR3 has 14 residues. CDR3 protein: CASRDRDSGPRDTF. The CDR3 DNA sequence: TGCGCCAGCAGGGACCGGGACAGCGGGCCGCGGGACACCTTC.

V is TRBV5-1 and J is TRBJ1-2; D is possibly TRBD1 (6 bases). Trimming removed 1 base from V and 4 bases from J, with 14 bases in between. Germline loops: CDR1 SGHRS, CDR2 YFSETQ. The CDR3 extends over 15 amino acids. CDR3 region: CASSLLHRDIYGYTF. The CDR3, as DNA: TGCGCCAGCAGCTTGCTCCACCGGGACATCTATGGCTACACCTTC.

The chain links TRBV28 to TRBJ1-4; the D gene is possibly TRBD1 (5 bases). This CDR3 has 15 amino acids. CDR1 MDHEN and CDR2 SYDVKM come from the germline V gene. V lost 3 bases and J 4 bases, leaving 12 bases between the germline ends. The CDR3 loop reads CASSFGGSLNEKLFF. The CDR3 DNA reads as TGTGCCAGCAGTTTTGGGGGATCTCTTAATGAAAAACTGTTTTTT.

The rearrangement uses TRBV12-5 and TRBJ1-1, with D tentatively TRBD1 (6 bases). Trimming took 3 bases from V and 5 from J, leaving 7 bases between them. CDR3 length equals 12 residues. Per the germline V gene, CDR1 is LGHNT and CDR2 is FRNRAP. The CDR3 here is CASGLGGTEAFF. CDR3 DNA sequence: TGTGCTAGTGGTTTAGGGGGGACTGAAGCTTTCTTT.

The CDR3 DNA is TGCGCCAGCAGCTTGGCCTCCGCGGGGGGGAACACCGGGGAGCTGTTTTTT. It is translated as CASSLASAGGNTGELFF. This rearrangement joins TRBV5-1 to TRBJ2-2, with 8 bases identical to TRBD2. The CDR3 consists of 17 residues. CDR1 is SGHRS and CDR2 is YFSETQ in the germline V gene. V was pared by 0 bases and J by 1 base, with 5 bases of the junction left unmatched.

The rearrangement joins TRBV6-6 to TRBJ2-7, with TRBD1 identical over 7 bases. Germline CDR1 MNHNY, CDR2 SVGAGI (reference sequence). There are 14 residues in the CDR3. V shed 6 bases, J shed 5 bases, and the junction held 10 bases outside the gene matches. DNA for the CDR3: TGTGCCAGCAGCACGACGACAGGGAGCCACGAGCAGTACTTC. Its protein is CASSTTTGSHEQYF.

This clone was picked up a small number of times. The chain has TRBV5-6 and TRBJ1-1; D remains ambiguous. Germline CDR1 is SGHDT and CDR2 is YYEEEE. This CDR3 comprises 15 residues. V gave up 0 bases and J gave up 5 bases, with 14 bases separating them. Here the CDR3 reads CASSLGPRTGTEAFF. The CDR3, as DNA: TGTGCCAGCAGCTTGGGGCCTCGGACGGGGACTGAAGCTTTCTTT.

The rearrangement links TRBV6-7 to TRBJ1-5, with 8 bases aligning to TRBD1. TRBV6-7 is given ORF status, its function remaining uncertain. The CDR3 spans 17 residues. J was trimmed by 1 base and V by 3 bases; bases with no gene match: 8. The CDR3 loop reads CASSYVTGGASNQPQHF. The CDR3 coding sequence is TGTGCCAGCAGTTATGTTACAGGGGGAGCGAGCAATCAGCCCCAGCATTTT.

The V call is TRBV4-2, the J call TRBJ2-1; TRBD2 agrees at 13 bases. V shed 2 bases and J 3 bases; nucleotides not matched to a gene: 4. This CDR3 contains 17 residues. Germline V gene data show CDR1 as LGHNA and CDR2 as YNFKEQ. The chain's CDR3 is CASSQRTSGSIYNEQFF. The DNA of the CDR3 is TGTGCCAGCAGCCAACGGACTAGCGGGAGCATCTACAATGAGCAGTTCTTC.